The TCR beta chain under discussion was sequenced for a study of blood T cell repertoires in COVID-19. Overall study: Specimens from acute and convalescent COVID-19 originated in the United States, Italy and Spain. T cells, B-cell-depleted T cells, or PBMCs provided the cDNA or gDNA that served as material.

As originally analysed: The assay estimated nucleated cells by amplifying reference gene primers. Generated by immunoSEQ multiplex PCR, the TCRdb table keeps only in-frame clones and is missing some. V, J and clone size reflect that table, while D and trimming were determined from the DNA. The table includes 100,000 to 150,000 clones, nearly 70% detected once. The V gene lost 1 base and the J gene lost 4 bases, with 8 bases spanning the gap. Germline V gene sequence: CDR1 SEHNR, CDR2 FQNEAQ (reference sequence). This CDR3 has 13 amino acids. The rearrangement links TRBV7-9 to TRBJ2-7; D not resolved. The clonotype comes from a woman in her sixties or seventies with acute or convalescent COVID-19. Material: peripheral blood. The CDR3 bases are TGTGCCAGCAGCTTAGACTCGGTGTACGAGCAGTACTTC. Encoded protein: CASSLDSVYEQYF.